This note documents a single T cell receptor beta chain sequence. Losses at the gene ends were 6 bases for V and 4 bases for J; bases not matched to a gene: 10. The V gene's germline CDR1 is SGHDN and CDR2 FVKESK. The CDR3 length is 15 residues. Input was roughly 2.2 ug genomic DNA, or all available if less. The PCR used 60 V beta and 13 J beta primers. The protocol was immunoSEQ multiplex PCR, while the TCRdb copy is restricted to in-frame clones and leaves out a portion. The sample carries 60,000 or so clones, more than 75% recorded once. Regarding time point: after dendritic cell vaccination, including at tumor progression/relapse. No glioblastoma patient carried an isocitrate dehydrogenase mutation. These data come from a study of glioma-infiltrating T cells after dendritic cell vaccination. About the study: Dendritic cell vaccine was injected intradermally three times, biweekly.

This clonotype was obtained from a human donor with glioblastoma. The source material was blood, sampled after dendritic cell vaccination. The gene calls are TRBV14 and TRBJ1-1, with TRBD1 identical over 8 bases. The CDR3 region is CASSLRTGRSTEAFF. CDR3 bases: TGTGCCAGCAGTCTCAGGACAGGGAGGAGCACTGAAGCTTTCTTT.